This TCR beta chain was identified in a study of lymphopenia after photon versus proton radiotherapy. Overall study findings and caveats: Only patients who died were analyzed for survival; proton advantage is unproven. Photon-treated patients lost naive T cells and TCR diversity; proton-treated stayed stable. After the lymphocyte nadir, photon-treated repertoires showed oligoclonal expansion, especially of CD8+ Temra cells.

Using immunoSEQ multiplex PCR, the repertoire was profiled, and TCRdb retains in-frame clones only, with some absent. Here the sample spans around 63,000 clones, around 87% being singletons. Trimming took 5 bases from V and 4 from J, leaving 12 bases between them. The CDR3 contains 15 residues. Germline lookup yields CDR1 SGHVS and CDR2 FQNEAQ. As regards this clone: Its cognate antigen is unknown.

The chain is built from TRBV7-8 and TRBJ1-6, with D possibly matching TRBD1 (5 bases). The receptor's source is an elderly man with esophageal cancer. Sequencing used peripheral blood, obtained from a patient treated with proton-based radiotherapy. Here the CDR3 reads CASSPLGGYNSPLHF. The CDR3 bases are TGTGCCAGCAGCCCTCTGGGGGGGTATAATTCACCCCTCCACTTT.